The 5 T cell receptor beta chains reported below all come from one sample, sequenced in a study of CD8 T cells in ankylosing spondylitis. Each CDR3 protein is one row after TCRdb ran MiXCR on the 5' RACE reads. The table shows 150,000 to 200,000 distinct CDR3 sequences, with 13% occurring only once. The sequencing input was blood, either unsorted or a sorted T cell fraction (not recorded which). Receptors originate from a female donor with ankylosing spondylitis or in good health (not recorded which).

This clonotype was counted many times. This CDR3 is CASSLGFTTDTQYF. CDR3 bases: TGTGCCAGCAGCTTAGGGTTTACCACAGATACGCAGTATTTT. The V gene is TRBV7-3, the J gene TRBJ2-3; D gene unclear. V was pared by 2 bases and J by 2 bases, with 8 bases between. The germline V gene encodes CDR1 SGHTA and CDR2 FQGTGA. CDR3 length: 14 residues.

The rearrangement uses TRBV28 and TRBJ2-2; D might be TRBD2 (5 bases). The CDR3 runs 12 residues. Germline-derived CDR1 and CDR2 are MDHEN and SYDVKM. Trimming pared 7 bases from V and 5 bases from J, leaving 8 bases between. The CDR3 region is CASTRGTGELFF. CDR3 DNA: TGTGCCAGCACCCGCGGGACCGGGGAGCTGTTTTTT. Full variable domain (missing parts from reference TRBV28 and TRBJ2-2): DVKVTQSSRYLVKRTGEKVFLECVQDMDHENMFWYRQDPGLGLRLIYFSYDVKMKEKGDIPEGYSVSREKKERFSLILESASTNQTSMYLCASTRGTGELFFGEGSRLTVL.

The chain links TRBV7-9 to TRBJ2-7; TRBD2 might be the D (6 bases). The CDR3 runs 15 residues. CDR1 is SEHNR, CDR2 FQNEAQ, per germline (reference sequence). Trimming removed 1 base at V and 7 bases at J, with 17 bases between. This CDR3 is CASSLGVAATGEQYF. The CDR3 coding sequence is TGTGCCAGCAGCTTAGGGGTAGCGGCGACCGGGGAGCAGTACTTC. Filled out from reference TRBV7-9 and TRBJ2-7, the complete variable domain reads DTGVSQNPRHKITKRGQNVTFRCDPISEHNRLYWYRQTLGQGPEFLTYFQNEAQLEKSRLLSDRFSAERPKGSFSTLEIQRTEQGDSAMYLCASSLGVAATGEQYFGPGTRLTVT.

This clonotype was detected ten times or more. The V gene is TRBV20-1, the J gene TRBJ1-5; the D is unclear. This CDR3 has 14 residues. V was cut by 5 bases and J by 0 bases, with 11 bases left in between. Germline V gives CDR1 DFQATT, CDR2 SNEGSKA (reference sequence). In DNA, the CDR3 is TGCAGTGCTTGCCGACACCCTAGCAATCAGCCCCAGCATTTT. Protein product: CSACRHPSNQPQHF.

This clonotype was recorded at least ten times. The chain employs TRBV18 and TRBJ2-2; the D gene is possibly TRBD2 (6 bases). The CDR3 has 14 amino acids. The germline V and J ends were trimmed by 6 bases and 1 base, with 9 bases remaining between them. Germline CDR1 and CDR2: KGHSH and LQKENI. CDR3 amino acids: CASSTRENTGELFF. CDR3 nucleotides: TGTGCCAGCTCTACGCGGGAGAACACCGGGGAGCTGTTTTTT.